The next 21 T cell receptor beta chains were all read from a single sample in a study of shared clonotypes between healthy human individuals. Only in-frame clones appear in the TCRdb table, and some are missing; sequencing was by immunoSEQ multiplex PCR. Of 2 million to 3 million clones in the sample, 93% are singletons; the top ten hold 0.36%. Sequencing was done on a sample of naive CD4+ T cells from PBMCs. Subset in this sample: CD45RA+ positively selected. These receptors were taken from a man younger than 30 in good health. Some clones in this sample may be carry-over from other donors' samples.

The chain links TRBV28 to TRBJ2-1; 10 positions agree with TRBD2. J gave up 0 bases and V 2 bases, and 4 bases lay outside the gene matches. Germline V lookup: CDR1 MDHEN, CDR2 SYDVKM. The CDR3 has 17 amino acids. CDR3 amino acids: CASSLMGTSVSYNEQFF. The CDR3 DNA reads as TGTGCCAGCAGTTTAATGGGGACTAGCGTCTCCTACAATGAGCAGTTCTTC.

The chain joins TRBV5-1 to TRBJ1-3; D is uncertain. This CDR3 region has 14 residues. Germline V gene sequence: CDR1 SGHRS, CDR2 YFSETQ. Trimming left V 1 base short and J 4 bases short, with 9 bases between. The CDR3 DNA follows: TGCGCCAGCAGCTTGTCGGGTATCGGAAACACCATATATTTT. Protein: CASSLSGIGNTIYF.

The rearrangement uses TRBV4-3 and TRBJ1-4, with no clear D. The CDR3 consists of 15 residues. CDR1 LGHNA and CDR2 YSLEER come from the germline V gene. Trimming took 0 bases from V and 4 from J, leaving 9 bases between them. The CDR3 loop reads CASSQDLKYNEKLFF. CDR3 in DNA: TGCGCCAGCAGCCAAGATCTTAAATATAATGAAAAACTGTTTTTT.

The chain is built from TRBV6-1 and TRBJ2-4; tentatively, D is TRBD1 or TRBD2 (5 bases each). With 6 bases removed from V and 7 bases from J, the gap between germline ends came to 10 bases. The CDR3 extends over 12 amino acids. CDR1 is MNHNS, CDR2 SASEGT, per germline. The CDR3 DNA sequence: TGTGCCAGCAGACCGGGACCGAACATTCAGTACTTC. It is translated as CASRPGPNIQYF.

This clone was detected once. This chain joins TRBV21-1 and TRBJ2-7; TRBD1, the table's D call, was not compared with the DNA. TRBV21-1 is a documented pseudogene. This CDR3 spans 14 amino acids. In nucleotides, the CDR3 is TGTGCCAGCAGCCCCCCCCGGGACAACTACGAGCAGTACTTC. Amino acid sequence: CASSPPRDNYEQYF.

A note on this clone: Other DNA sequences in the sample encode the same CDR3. The CDR3 DNA reads as TGCGCCAGCAGCTTGGAAGGATCAACTAATGAAAAACTGTTTTTT. It translates to CASSLEGSTNEKLFF. The V call is TRBV5-1, the J call TRBJ1-4; no clear D. Germline CDR1 SGHRS, CDR2 YFSETQ. V was cut by 0 bases and J by 0 bases, with 6 bases left in between. The CDR3 consists of 15 residues.

The CDR3 DNA follows: TGTGCCAGCAGTTTCCTCCTCACTAGCGGGTCAGGTAATGAGCAGTTCTTC. Residues: CASSFLLTSGSGNEQFF. The V and J genes are TRBV28 and TRBJ2-1; TRBD2 matches 9 bases. V shed 3 bases and J 7 bases; nucleotides not matched to a gene: 13. This CDR3 is built from 17 residues. Germline CDR1 reads MDHEN; CDR2 reads SYDVKM.

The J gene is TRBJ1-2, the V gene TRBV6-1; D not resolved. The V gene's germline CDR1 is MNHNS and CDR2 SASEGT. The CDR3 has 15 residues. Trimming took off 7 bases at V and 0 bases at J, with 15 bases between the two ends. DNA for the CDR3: TGTGCCAGCATCCCGTGGCGAGCAGCTAACTATGGCTACACCTTC. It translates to CASIPWRAANYGYTF.

The CDR3 region is CASSLSQLNSPLHF. Here the CDR3 DNA reads TGTGCCAGCAGCTTAAGCCAGCTCAATTCACCCCTCCACTTT. This chain joins TRBV11-1 and TRBJ1-6, with unresolved D. Trimming took off 2 bases at V and 7 bases at J, with 9 bases between the two ends. Germline loops: CDR1 SGHAT, CDR2 FQDESV (reference sequence). There are 14 residues in the CDR3.

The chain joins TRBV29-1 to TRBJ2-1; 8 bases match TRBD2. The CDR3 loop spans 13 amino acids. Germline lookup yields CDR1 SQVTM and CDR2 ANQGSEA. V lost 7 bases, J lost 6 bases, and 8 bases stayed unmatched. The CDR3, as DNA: TGCAGCGCCAGCGGGAGATGGCTCAATGAGCAGTTCTTC. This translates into CSASGRWLNEQFF.

The CDR3 DNA is TGTGCCACCAGCAGAGGGGGGTTCGGAAACACCATATATTTT. Its protein product is CATSRGGFGNTIYF. The chain is built from TRBV15 and TRBJ1-3, with a weak D call TRBD1 (5 bases). Germline V gives CDR1 LNHNV, CDR2 YYDKDF (reference sequence). The V gene lost 1 base and the J gene lost 4 bases, with 8 bases spanning the gap. This CDR3 has 14 amino acids.

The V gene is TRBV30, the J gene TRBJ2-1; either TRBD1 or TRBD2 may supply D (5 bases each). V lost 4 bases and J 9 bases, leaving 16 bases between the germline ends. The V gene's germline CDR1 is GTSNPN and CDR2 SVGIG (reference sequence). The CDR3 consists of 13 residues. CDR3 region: CAWTGTARSEQFF. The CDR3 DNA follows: TGTGCCTGGACCGGGACGGCTCGGTCTGAGCAGTTCTTC.

The CDR3 is CASSLPTRGDEQYF. CDR3 DNA: TGTGCCAGCAGCCTGCCTACGCGGGGGGACGAGCAGTACTTC. This rearrangement joins TRBV7-2 to TRBJ2-7; TRBD2 matches at 8 bases. Per the germline V gene, CDR1 is SGHTA and CDR2 is FQGNSA. The CDR3 is made up of 14 amino acids. J was trimmed by 5 bases and V by 5 bases; bases with no gene match: 8.

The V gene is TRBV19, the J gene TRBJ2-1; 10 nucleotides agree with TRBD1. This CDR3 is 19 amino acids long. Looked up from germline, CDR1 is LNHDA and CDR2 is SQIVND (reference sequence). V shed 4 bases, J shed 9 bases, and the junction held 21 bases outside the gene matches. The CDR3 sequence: CASSTTGTGASTAWGEQFF. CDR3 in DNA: TGTGCCAGTAGTACGACCGGGACAGGGGCGTCTACAGCGTGGGGTGAGCAGTTCTTC.

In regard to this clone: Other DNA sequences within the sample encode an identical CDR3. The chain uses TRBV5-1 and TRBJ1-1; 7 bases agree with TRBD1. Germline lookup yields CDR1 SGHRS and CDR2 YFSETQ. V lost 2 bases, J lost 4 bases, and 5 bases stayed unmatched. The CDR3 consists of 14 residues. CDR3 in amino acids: CASSLQGPGTEAFF. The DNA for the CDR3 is TGCGCCAGCAGCTTACAGGGGCCGGGCACTGAAGCTTTCTTT.

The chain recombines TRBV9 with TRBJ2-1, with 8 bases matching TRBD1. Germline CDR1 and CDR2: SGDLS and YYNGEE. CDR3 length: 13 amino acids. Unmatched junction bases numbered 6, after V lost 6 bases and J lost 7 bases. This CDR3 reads CASTGQGTNEQFF. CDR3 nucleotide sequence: TGTGCCAGCACCGGACAGGGTACAAATGAGCAGTTCTTC.

This CDR3 is CASRAGVGSYEQYF. The CDR3 nucleotides are TGTGCCAGCAGGGCGGGAGTGGGGTCCTACGAGCAGTACTTC. The J gene is TRBJ2-7, the V gene TRBV27; 7 nucleotides match TRBD2. Looked up from germline, CDR1 is MNHEY and CDR2 is SMNVEV (reference sequence). V shed 6 bases and J 1 base; nucleotides not matched to a gene: 6. The CDR3 has 14 amino acids.

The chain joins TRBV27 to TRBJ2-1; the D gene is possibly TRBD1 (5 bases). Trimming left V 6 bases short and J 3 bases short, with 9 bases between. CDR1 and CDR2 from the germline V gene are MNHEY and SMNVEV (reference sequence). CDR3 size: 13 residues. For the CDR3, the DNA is TGTGCCAGCAGGAATACAGGCTACAATGAGCAGTTCTTC. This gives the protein CASRNTGYNEQFF.

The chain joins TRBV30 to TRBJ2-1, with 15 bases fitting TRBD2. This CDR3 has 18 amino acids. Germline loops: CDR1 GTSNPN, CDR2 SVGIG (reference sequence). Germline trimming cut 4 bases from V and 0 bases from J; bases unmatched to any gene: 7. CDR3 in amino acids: CAWNPPGLAGGSYNEQFF. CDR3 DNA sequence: TGTGCCTGGAACCCTCCGGGACTAGCGGGAGGCTCCTACAATGAGCAGTTCTTC.

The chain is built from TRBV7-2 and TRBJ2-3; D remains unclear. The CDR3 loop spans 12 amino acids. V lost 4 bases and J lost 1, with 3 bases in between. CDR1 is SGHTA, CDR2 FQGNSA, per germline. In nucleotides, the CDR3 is TGTGCCAGCAGCTGGGGCACAGATACGCAGTATTTT. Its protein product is CASSWGTDTQYF.

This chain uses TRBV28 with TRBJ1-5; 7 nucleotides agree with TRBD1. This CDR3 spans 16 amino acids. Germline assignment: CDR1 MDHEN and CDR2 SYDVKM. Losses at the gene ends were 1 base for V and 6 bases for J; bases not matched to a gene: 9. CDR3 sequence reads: CASSLYRAGGTQPQHF. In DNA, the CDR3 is TGTGCCAGCAGTTTATATAGGGCAGGGGGGACTCAGCCCCAGCATTTT.